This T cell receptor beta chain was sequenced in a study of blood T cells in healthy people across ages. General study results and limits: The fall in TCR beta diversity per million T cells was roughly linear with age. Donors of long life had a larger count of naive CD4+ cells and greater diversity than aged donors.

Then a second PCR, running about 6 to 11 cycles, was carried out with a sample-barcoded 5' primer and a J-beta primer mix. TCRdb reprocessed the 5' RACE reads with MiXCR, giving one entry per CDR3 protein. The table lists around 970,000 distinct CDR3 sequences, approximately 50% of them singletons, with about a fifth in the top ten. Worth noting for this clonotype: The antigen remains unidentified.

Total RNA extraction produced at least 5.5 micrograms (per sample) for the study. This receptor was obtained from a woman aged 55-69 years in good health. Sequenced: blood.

The CDR3 coding sequence is TGTGCCTGGACCACAGGGCCCGCTCAGCCCCAGCATTTT. It yields the protein CAWTTGPAQPQHF. The chain combines TRBV30 with TRBJ1-5; the D gene is possibly TRBD1 (6 bases). CDR3 length: 13 residues. From germline, CDR1 is GTSNPN and CDR2 SVGIG (reference sequence). Trimming removed 4 bases at V and 6 bases at J, with 13 bases between.